Listed below are T cell receptor beta chains from one sample, sequenced in a study of vaccination and CD4 T cells after COVID-19. TCRdb reprocessed the PCR reads with MiXCR, giving one entry per CDR3 protein. The data contain around 9,600 distinct CDR3 sequences, roughly 44% of them singletons. The antigens these receptors bind are not known. What was sequenced was CD4+ T cells from blood, cultured in vitro. The receptors shown here come from a human donor who had recovered from COVID-19. The CDR3 runs from the conserved cysteine through the conserved F or W. A D gene is named only where the DNA matches it firmly. Part of the rows lack a size; the others show once, few, many or a class for expanded clones.

d_call	v_call	clone_size	j_call	cdr3_aa	cdr3_nt
NA	TRBV7-2	medium-sized	TRBJ2-7	CASSFGLNYEQYF	TGTGCCAGCAGCTTCGGACTTAACTACGAGCAGTACTTC
NA	TRBV12-3/TRBV12-4	NA	TRBJ2-2	CASSPPYTGELFF	TGTGCCAGCAGTCCCCCATACACCGGGGAGCTGTTTTTT
NA	TRBV20-1	NA	TRBJ1-5	CSARQSNQPQHF	TGCAGTGCAAGACAGAGCAATCAGCCCCAGCATTTT
NA	TRBV9	NA	TRBJ1-5	CASSSEGVDQPQHF	TGTGCCAGCAGCTCCGAAGGGGTGGATCAGCCCCAGCATTTT
NA	TRBV7-8	NA	TRBJ1-2	CASSLASVSFPSNYGYTF	TGTGCCAGCAGCTTAGCGTCGGTCAGTTTTCCCTCTAACTATGGCTACACCTTC
NA	TRBV5-6	NA	TRBJ1-5	CASSQNKGISNQPQHF	TGTGCCAGCAGCCAAAACAAGGGGATTAGCAATCAGCCCCAGCATTTT
TRBD2	TRBV6-1	NA	TRBJ2-5	CASRHGTSGGETQYF	TGTGCCAGCAGACACGGGACTAGCGGGGGGGAGACCCAGTACTTC
NA	TRBV9	NA	TRBJ2-5	CASSVAGEPGQETQYF	TGTGCCAGCAGCGTAGCAGGCGAGCCGGGCCAAGAGACCCAGTACTTC
TRBD2	TRBV7-2	NA	TRBJ2-1	CASSSPWRERGGRSSYNEQFF	TGTGCCAGCAGCTCTCCCTGGAGGGAGCGGGGGGGCCGTTCGTCCTACAATGAGCAGTTCTTC
TRBD2	TRBV20-1	NA	TRBJ2-5	CSASRTSGGAWETQYF	TGCAGTGCTAGTAGGACTAGCGGGGGGGCATGGGAGACCCAGTACTTC
NA	TRBV12-3/TRBV12-4	NA	TRBJ2-7	CASTLQGTYEQYF	TGTGCCAGCACCTTACAGGGAACCTACGAGCAGTACTTC
NA	TRBV24-1	NA	TRBJ1-1	CATSDSSVYTEAFF	TGTGCCACCAGTGATTCATCGGTGTACACTGAAGCTTTCTTT
TRBD1	TRBV5-1	NA	TRBJ2-5	CASSYPGTGEETQYF	TGCGCCAGCAGCTACCCCGGGACAGGGGAAGAGACCCAGTACTTC
TRBD2	TRBV20-1	NA	TRBJ2-1	CSAGSAGVQRNEQFF	TGCAGTGCTGGGTCAGCGGGGGTACAAAGAAATGAGCAGTTCTTC
NA	TRBV6-1	NA	TRBJ2-3	CASSPNVGIDTQYF	TGTGCCAGCAGTCCGAACGTGGGGATAGATACGCAGTATTTT
NA	TRBV27	few	TRBJ2-3	CASRIQGADTQYF	TGTGCCAGCAGGATACAGGGTGCAGATACGCAGTATTTT
TRBD1	TRBV27	few	TRBJ1-5	CASSLSFTGAQPQHF	TGTGCCAGCAGTTTATCATTCACAGGGGCCCAGCCCCAGCATTTT
NA	TRBV18	NA	TRBJ2-5	CASSQGTGETQYF	TGTGCCAGCTCACAGGGGACGGGAGAGACCCAGTACTTC
TRBD2	TRBV29-1	NA	TRBJ2-5	CSVCLAGGRETQYF	TGCAGCGTTTGCCTAGCGGGAGGACGGGAGACCCAGTACTTC
NA	TRBV7-2	medium-sized	TRBJ2-2	CASRPGAFDGELFF	TGTGCCAGCAGGCCAGGGGCGTTCGACGGGGAGCTGTTTTTT
TRBD2	TRBV20-1	few	TRBJ2-3	CSASPPRGGGTQYF	TGCAGTGCTAGCCCCCCCCGCGGGGGTGGTACGCAGTATTTT
NA	TRBV27	NA	TRBJ2-3	CASSSLLQGDTQYF	TGTGCCAGCAGTTCACTACTCCAAGGAGATACGCAGTATTTT
TRBD1	TRBV28	few	TRBJ1-5	CASSSGQGRQPQHF	TGTGCCAGCAGCTCCGGACAGGGACGCCAGCCCCAGCATTTT
TRBD2	TRBV12-3/TRBV12-4	few	TRBJ2-5	CASSNLAGAETQYF	TGTGCCAGCAGTAACCTAGCGGGAGCAGAGACCCAGTACTTC
TRBD1	TRBV12-3/TRBV12-4	once	TRBJ1-5	CASSLGDRGTSQHF	TGTGCCAGCAGTTTAGGGGACAGGGGAACCTCCCAGCATTTT
TRBD1	TRBV20-1	once	TRBJ2-7	CSAPQMGFSERDRTYEQYF	TGCAGTGCCCCACAAATGGGATTCTCGGAACGGGACAGGACCTACGAGCAGTACTTC
TRBD2	TRBV7-2	large	TRBJ2-5	CASRNQAGGETQYF	TGTGCCAGCAGAAATCAAGCGGGGGGGGAGACCCAGTACTTC
NA	TRBV5-8	NA	TRBJ2-7	CASPHGMGPGYEQYF	TGTGCCAGCCCCCACGGGATGGGGCCGGGCTACGAGCAGTACTTC
NA	TRBV19	few	TRBJ1-5	CASSIALTSNQPQHF	TGTGCCAGTAGTATCGCACTGACTAGCAATCAGCCCCAGCATTTT